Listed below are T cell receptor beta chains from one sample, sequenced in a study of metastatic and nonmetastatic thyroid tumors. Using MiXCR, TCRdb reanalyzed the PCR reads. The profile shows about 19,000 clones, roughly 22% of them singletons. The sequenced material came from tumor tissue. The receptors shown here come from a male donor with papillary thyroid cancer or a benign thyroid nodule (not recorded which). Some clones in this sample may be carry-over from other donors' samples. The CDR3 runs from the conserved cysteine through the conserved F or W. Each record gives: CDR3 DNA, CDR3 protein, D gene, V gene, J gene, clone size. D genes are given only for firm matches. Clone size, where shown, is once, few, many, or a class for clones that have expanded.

TGTGCCAGCAGCAACCCTTTCCAGCCCCAGCATTTT,CASSNPFQPQHF,NA,TRBV28,TRBJ1-5,many
TGTGCCAGCACACTAGCGAGGGGCTACGAGCAGTACTTC,CASTLARGYEQYF,TRBD2,TRBV28,TRBJ2-7,medium-sized
TGTGCCAGCAGCTTTCGGAGCTCCTACGAGCAGTACTTC,CASSFRSSYEQYF,NA,TRBV7-2,TRBJ2-7,medium-sized
TGTGCCAGCAGTTTAGGGTTAGGGTCAGTCTATGGCTACACCTTC,CASSLGLGSVYGYTF,NA,TRBV12-3/TRBV12-4,TRBJ1-2,many
TGTGCCAGCAGTGACAGCGCATGGCTAAATCAGCCCCAGCATTTT,CASSDSAWLNQPQHF,NA,TRBV6-1,TRBJ1-5,few
TGTGCCAGCAGTTACTTTGGGTGGGGCCGCCGCTCCTACAATGAGCAGTTCTTC,CASSYFGWGRRSYNEQFF,NA,TRBV6-5,TRBJ2-1,many
TGTGCCAGCAGCAGGACCGGGACCGGATTTAATGGCTACACCTTC,CASSRTGTGFNGYTF,NA,TRBV5-4,TRBJ1-2,NA
TGTGCCAGCAGCTTAGGGCAGGGGTTTGAAAAACTGTTTTTT,CASSLGQGFEKLFF,NA,TRBV7-6,TRBJ1-4,NA
TGTGCCAGCAGCTTAGGCGGGAGGGGCGGTGAGCAGTTCTTC,CASSLGGRGGEQFF,TRBD2,TRBV7-9,TRBJ2-1,many
TGCAGCGTTGAATTGTGGACAAACAATGAGCAGTTCTTC,CSVELWTNNEQFF,NA,TRBV29-1,TRBJ2-1,many
TGTGCCAGCAGCGTAGAGGGGGGAAATCAGCCCCAGCATTTT,CASSVEGGNQPQHF,NA,TRBV9,TRBJ1-5,many
TGTGCCAGCTCATGGGGCTCTGGGGCCAACGTCCTGACTTTC,CASSWGSGANVLTF,NA,TRBV18,TRBJ2-6,many
TGTGACAGCAGGGGGCGGTCAACTAATGAAAAACTGTTTTTT,CDSRGRSTNEKLFF,TRBD1,TRBV27,TRBJ1-4,NA
TGCGCCAGCAGCCAAGAGAGACAGGGACGACGTAATGAAAAACTGTTTTTT,CASSQERQGRRNEKLFF,TRBD1,TRBV4-3,TRBJ1-4,many
TGTGCCAGCAGGTTTACAGGGGCGAACTATGGCTACACCTTC,CASRFTGANYGYTF,TRBD1,TRBV28,TRBJ1-2,NA
TGCAGTGCTAGAGAGGCTAGTAGCGAGCAGTACTTC,CSAREASSEQYF,NA,TRBV20-1,TRBJ2-7,medium-sized
TGTGCCACCGCCTCCCGTGTTGGGGGATTCTATGGCTACACCTTC,CATASRVGGFYGYTF,NA,TRBV27,TRBJ1-2,many
TGTGCCAGCAGCTTGGAGTGGACAGATACGCAGTATTTT,CASSLEWTDTQYF,NA,TRBV7-3,TRBJ2-3,many
TGTGCCAGCAGCCAAGATTTTAGGACTAGCGGGAGCACAGATACGCAGTATTTT,CASSQDFRTSGSTDTQYF,TRBD2,TRBV4-2,TRBJ2-3,many
TGCAGCGTTGGGACAGGGGGTGGGAACACTGAAGCTTTCTTT,CSVGTGGGNTEAFF,TRBD1,TRBV29-1,TRBJ1-1,many
TGTGCCAGCAGCTCGACCGGGACAGCAACCTACGAGCAGTACTTC,CASSSTGTATYEQYF,TRBD1,TRBV7-2,TRBJ2-7,many
TGTGCCAGCAGCTTAGGGGAAGAAGGGGCAGGGCAGCCCCAGCATTTT,CASSLGEEGAGQPQHF,NA,TRBV7-6,TRBJ1-5,many
TGCGCCAGCAGCTTGGTTCCTAGCGGGAGGAGGTCCTACAATGAGCAGTTCTTC,CASSLVPSGRRSYNEQFF,TRBD2,TRBV5-1,TRBJ2-1,NA
TGTGCCAGCAGCCCCTGCCTAGTAGGGACAGGGAATTGGGTGACTGAAGCTTTCTTT,CASSPCLVGTGNWVTEAFF,TRBD1,TRBV11-1,TRBJ1-1,NA
TGTGCCAGCAGCGTCCGACAGGGTGGCTCTGGAAACACCATATATTTT,CASSVRQGGSGNTIYF,TRBD1,TRBV9,TRBJ1-3,many